The 17 T cell receptor beta chains in this list originate from one sample, sequenced in a study of blood T cell repertoires in COVID-19. The data were produced by immunoSEQ multiplex PCR, yet TCRdb's version contains in-frame clones alone and is incomplete. The sample includes under 200,000 clones, over 80% of them seen just once. Sequenced input: peripheral blood. The receptor source for this set is a man in his 60s with COVID-19, enrolled during active disease.

The chain employs TRBV18 and TRBJ2-4, with D perhaps matching TRBD2 (5 bases). Germline V gene sequence: CDR1 KGHSH, CDR2 LQKENI. Trimming removed 1 base at V and 0 bases at J, with 16 bases between. The CDR3 length is 18 residues. CDR3 sequence (DNA): TGTGCCAGCTCACCACGCGCATTGGCAGGACTAGCCAAAAACATTCAGTACTTC. This translates into CASSPRALAGLAKNIQYF.

The chain employs TRBV27 and TRBJ1-5; TRBD1 matches 11 bases. Germline assignment: CDR1 MNHEY and CDR2 SMNVEV (reference sequence). This CDR3 region has 15 residues. V lost 2 bases and J lost 5; bases outside the gene matches: 2. The CDR3 sequence is CASSLRTGGDQPQHF. DNA for the CDR3: TGTGCCAGCAGTTTAAGGACAGGGGGCGATCAGCCCCAGCATTTT.

The CDR3 sequence is CASSDRGGNTIYF. CDR3 nucleotides: TGTGCCAGCAGCGACAGGGGTGGAAACACCATATATTTT. The J gene is TRBJ1-3, the V gene TRBV6-6, with 8 positions matching TRBD1. The germline V gene encodes CDR1 MNHNY and CDR2 SVGAGI (reference sequence). V lost 6 bases and J lost 3; bases outside the gene matches: 1. The CDR3 spans 13 residues.

The chain is built from TRBV5-1 and TRBJ2-3; D possibly corresponds to TRBD2 (6 bases). This CDR3 contains 15 residues. CDR1 is SGHRS, CDR2 YFSETQ, per germline. V gave up 0 bases and J gave up 1 base, with 9 bases separating them. CDR3 nucleotide sequence: TGCGCCAGCAGCTTGGAGGGCGGGGGCACAGATACGCAGTATTTT. Amino acid sequence: CASSLEGGGTDTQYF.

On this clone itself: The identical CDR3 is also encoded by other nucleotide sequences in the sample. The chain recombines TRBV5-1 with TRBJ1-5; D call uncertain. The V gene's germline CDR1 is SGHRS and CDR2 YFSETQ. The length of the CDR3 is 14 residues. The V gene lost 0 bases and the J gene lost 2 bases, with 6 bases spanning the gap. CDR3 protein: CASSLGGGNQPQHF. Written as DNA, the CDR3 is TGCGCCAGCAGCTTGGGGGGAGGCAATCAGCCCCAGCATTTT.

V usage is TRBV19 and J usage is TRBJ1-3, with D possibly TRBD1 on 5 matching bases. Germline V lookup: CDR1 LNHDA, CDR2 SQIVND (reference sequence). This CDR3 spans 12 amino acids. The V and J ends lost 5 bases and 11 bases respectively, with 13 bases between them. The CDR3 DNA is TGTGCCAGTAGTCCCCAGGGCGGTTCCATATATTTT. Encoded protein: CASSPQGGSIYF.

The J gene is TRBJ2-5, the V gene TRBV2; tentatively, D is TRBD1 (5 bases). CDR3 length: 15 residues. The V end was cut by 7 bases, the J end by 2 bases, with 17 bases between. Germline CDR1 and CDR2: SNHLY and FYNNEI. CDR3 sequence: CASKDGHTIQETQYF. Written as DNA, the CDR3 is TGTGCCAGCAAGGACGGACACACGATTCAAGAGACCCAGTACTTC.

The chain is built from TRBV2 and TRBJ1-2; D may be TRBD1 (6 bases). Germline lookup yields CDR1 SNHLY and CDR2 FYNNEI. The CDR3 has 12 amino acids. Trimming shortened V by 6 bases and J by 1 base, and 6 bases separated the two germline ends. The DNA of the CDR3 is TGTGCCAGCAGGGACAGTAACTATGGCTACACCTTC. Translating gives CASRDSNYGYTF.

This clone has a single count. This chain links TRBV30 with TRBJ1-1, with a possible D match to TRBD1 (5 bases). The length of the CDR3 is 16 residues. Between the trimmed V and J ends, which lost 3 bases and 2 bases, there was a span of 19 bases. The germline V gene has CDR1 GTSNPN and CDR2 SVGIG (reference sequence). The CDR3, as DNA: TGTGCCTGGAGGGCCTTCGGGAGGGGAGGTAACACTGAAGCTTTCTTT. Translating gives CAWRAFGRGGNTEAFF.

This clone was seen only once. The V gene is TRBV6-5, the J gene TRBJ2-4, with TRBD1 matching over 9 bases. CDR3 length: 15 residues. CDR1 and CDR2 from the germline V gene are MNHEY and SVGAGI. Losses at the gene ends were 7 bases for V and 3 bases for J; bases not matched to a gene: 7. CDR3 bases: TGTGCCAGCACTCGCCGACAGGGGGGCAAAAACATTCAGTACTTC. This codes for CASTRRQGGKNIQYF.

V gene TRBV12-3 or TRBV12-4 combines with J gene TRBJ1-2; D gene unclear. Deletions cut 3 bases from V and 7 bases from J, with 9 bases between. The length of the CDR3 is 12 residues. As DNA, the CDR3 is TGTGCCAGCAGTTTGATGGAGATTGGCTACACCTTC. Amino acid sequence: CASSLMEIGYTF.

The V gene is TRBV14, the J gene TRBJ1-6; the D is unclear. The V end lost 0 bases, the J end lost 7 bases, and 10 bases lay between the germline ends. CDR3 length equals 15 residues. Germline CDR1 and CDR2: SGHDN and FVKESK. The chain's CDR3 is CASSQEGQANSPLHF. The CDR3 DNA is TGTGCCAGCAGCCAAGAAGGCCAGGCGAATTCACCCCTCCACTTT.

This clone is a singleton in its sample. J is TRBJ1-1 and V is TRBV28, with 7 bases identical to TRBD1. J lost 5 bases, V lost 6 bases, and 9 bases had no gene match. CDR1 and CDR2 from the germline V gene are MDHEN and SYDVKM. The CDR3 extends over 14 amino acids. The CDR3 loop reads CASSSGQRGTEAFF. The DNA for the CDR3 is TGTGCCAGCAGCTCGGGACAGAGGGGGACTGAAGCTTTCTTT.

The chain links TRBV10-2 to TRBJ1-1; no definite D call. Germline V gene data show CDR1 as WSHSY and CDR2 as SAAADI. V shed 4 bases and J shed 4 bases, with 10 bases lying between them. This CDR3 comprises 13 residues. CDR3 protein: CASSVGRSTEAFF. CDR3 nucleotide sequence: TGCGCCAGCAGTGTTGGGCGAAGCACTGAAGCTTTCTTT.

The J gene is TRBJ2-2, the V gene TRBV9; D perhaps matches TRBD2 (5 bases). The CDR3 covers 15 residues. Trimming shortened V by 5 bases and J by 4 bases, and 15 bases separated the two germline ends. Germline CDR1 reads SGDLS; CDR2 reads YYNGEE. CDR3 DNA sequence: TGTGCCAGCAGTTTAACTAGTCCCAGCACCGGGGAGCTGTTTTTT. It yields the protein CASSLTSPSTGELFF. The full variable domain, its missing parts supplied by reference TRBV9 and TRBJ2-2, is DSGVTQTPKHLITATGQRVTLRCSPRSGDLSVYWYQQSLDQGLQFLIQYYNGEERAKGNILERFSAQQFPDLHSELNLSSLELGDSALYFCASSLTSPSTGELFFGEGSRLTVL.

V gene TRBV18 combines with J gene TRBJ1-4, with D tentatively TRBD1 (6 bases). Germline-derived CDR1 and CDR2 are KGHSH and LQKENI. The germline V and J ends were trimmed by 2 bases and 2 bases, with 12 bases remaining between them. This CDR3 comprises 16 residues. The CDR3 loop reads CASSPNRAATNEKLFF. CDR3 in DNA: TGTGCCAGCTCACCAAACAGGGCGGCTACTAATGAAAAACTGTTTTTT.

CDR3 protein: CASSSANYEQYF. Here the CDR3 DNA reads TGTGCCAGCAGCTCAGCCAACTACGAGCAGTACTTC. V usage is TRBV7-9 and J usage is TRBJ2-7; D is ambiguous. The CDR3 length is 12 residues. V lost 4 bases and J lost 3, with 7 bases in between. Per germline, CDR1 SEHNR and CDR2 FQNEAQ (reference sequence).